The text below deals with one T cell receptor beta chain. Its antigen is not identified. Unique molecular identifiers had been added to the TCR beta cDNA libraries. Via MiXCR, TCRdb re-called the PCR reads, giving one row per CDR3 protein. The profile shows about 820,000 distinct CDR3 sequences, around 50% of them singletons. The entry originates in a study of post-analysis software for immune sequencing data. General study findings and limits: Several TRBV segments were more frequent in patients than controls; TRBV5-6, TRBV5-1 and TRBV20-1 belonged to this group.

CDR3 length equals 16 residues. Trimming at V came to 0 bases and at J to 5 bases, leaving 11 bases not matched to a gene. Germline CDR1 is DFQATT and CDR2 is SNEGSKA (reference sequence). Sequencing was carried out using blood. V is TRBV20-1 and J is TRBJ2-5; 8 bases align to TRBD2. This clonotype was obtained from a girl aged 5-17 years with multiple sclerosis. CDR3 sequence reads: CSAREAGGGWRETQYF. CDR3 bases: TGCAGTGCTAGAGAAGCAGGCGGGGGGTGGCGTGAGACCCAGTACTTC.